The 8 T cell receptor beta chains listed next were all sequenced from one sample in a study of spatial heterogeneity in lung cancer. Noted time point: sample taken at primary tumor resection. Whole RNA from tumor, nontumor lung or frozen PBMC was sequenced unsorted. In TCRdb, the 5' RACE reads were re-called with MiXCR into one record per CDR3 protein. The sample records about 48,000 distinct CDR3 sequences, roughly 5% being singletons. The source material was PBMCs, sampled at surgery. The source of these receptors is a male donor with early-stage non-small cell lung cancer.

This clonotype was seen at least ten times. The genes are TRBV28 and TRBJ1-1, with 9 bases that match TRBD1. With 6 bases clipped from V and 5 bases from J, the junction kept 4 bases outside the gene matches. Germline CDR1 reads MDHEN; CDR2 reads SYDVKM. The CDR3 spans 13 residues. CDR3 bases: TGTGCCAGCAGGTCGGGACAGGGAACTGAAGCTTTCTTT. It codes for CASRSGQGTEAFF.

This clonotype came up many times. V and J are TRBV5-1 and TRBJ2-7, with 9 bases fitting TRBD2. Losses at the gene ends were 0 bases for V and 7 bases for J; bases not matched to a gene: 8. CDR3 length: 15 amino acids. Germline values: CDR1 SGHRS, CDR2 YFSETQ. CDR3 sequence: CASSLGGGRAEEQYF. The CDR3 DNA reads TGCGCCAGCAGCTTGGGAGGCGGGAGGGCGGAGGAGCAGTACTTC.

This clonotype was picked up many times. The CDR3 DNA reads TGTGCCAGTAGTGTCAGCGGGAGTGGCACAGATACGCAGTATTTT. It specifies CASSVSGSGTDTQYF. V and J are TRBV19 and TRBJ2-3, with 8 bases fitting TRBD2. The germline V gene encodes CDR1 LNHDA and CDR2 SQIVND (reference sequence). The length of the CDR3 is 15 residues. V shed 5 bases, J shed 1 base, and the junction held 5 bases outside the gene matches.

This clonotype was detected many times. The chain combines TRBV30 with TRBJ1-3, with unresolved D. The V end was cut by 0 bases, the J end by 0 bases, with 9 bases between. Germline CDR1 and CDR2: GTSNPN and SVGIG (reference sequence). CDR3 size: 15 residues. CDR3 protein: CAWSVRPISGNTIYF. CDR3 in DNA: TGTGCCTGGAGTGTACGCCCAATCTCTGGAAACACCATATATTTT.

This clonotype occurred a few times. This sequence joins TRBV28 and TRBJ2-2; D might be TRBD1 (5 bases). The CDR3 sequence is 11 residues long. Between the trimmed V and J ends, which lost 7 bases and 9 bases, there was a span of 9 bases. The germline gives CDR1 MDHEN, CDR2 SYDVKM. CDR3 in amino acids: CASKGSRELFF. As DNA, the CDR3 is TGTGCCAGCAAGGGGTCCCGGGAGCTGTTTTTT.

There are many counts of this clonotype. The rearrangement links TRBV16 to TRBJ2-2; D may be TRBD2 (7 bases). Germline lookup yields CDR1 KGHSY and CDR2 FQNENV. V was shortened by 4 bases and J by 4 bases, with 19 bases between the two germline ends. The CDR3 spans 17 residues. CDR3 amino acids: CASSRTASSGSTGELFF. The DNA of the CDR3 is TGTGCCAGCAGCCGGACAGCGTCTAGCGGTTCCACCGGGGAGCTGTTTTTT.

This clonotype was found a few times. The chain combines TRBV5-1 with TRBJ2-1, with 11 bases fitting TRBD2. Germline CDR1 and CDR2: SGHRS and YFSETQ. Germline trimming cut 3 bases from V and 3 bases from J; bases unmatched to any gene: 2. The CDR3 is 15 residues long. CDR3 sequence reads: CASSSGTSGYNEQFF. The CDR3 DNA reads TGCGCCAGCAGCTCCGGGACTAGCGGCTACAATGAGCAGTTCTTC.

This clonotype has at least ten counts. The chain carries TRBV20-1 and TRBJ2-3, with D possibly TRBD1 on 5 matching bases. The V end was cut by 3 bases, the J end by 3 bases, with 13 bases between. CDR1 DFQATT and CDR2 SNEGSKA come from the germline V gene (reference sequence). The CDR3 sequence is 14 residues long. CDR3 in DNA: TGCAGTGCTAGGGGGCAGGGTGGAACAGATACGCAGTATTTT. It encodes CSARGQGGTDTQYF.